Listed here are 10 T cell receptor beta chains from one sample, sequenced in a study of T cell repertoires in cytomegalovirus infection. TCRdb processed the reads anew with MiXCR; each CDR3 protein has one entry. This sample carries around 330,000 distinct CDR3 sequences, roughly 15% of them seen once, and the ten largest clones take approximately 12%. Input material: PBMCs. All receptors derive from a human donor in good health (CMV status not recorded). Some clones in this sample may be carry-over from other donors' samples.

The sample holds many counts of this clonotype. The rearrangement joins TRBV20-1 to TRBJ1-5, with a weak D call TRBD1 (6 bases). There are 14 residues in the CDR3. Germline V gives CDR1 DFQATT, CDR2 SNEGSKA (reference sequence). Trimming removed 5 bases from V and 2 bases from J, with 13 bases in between. The CDR3 region is CSARGAEGNQPQHF. The CDR3 DNA reads as TGCAGTGCTCGGGGGGCCGAGGGCAATCAGCCCCAGCATTTT.

This clonotype came up many times. The chain joins TRBV7-9 to TRBJ2-7, with a tentative D call TRBD2 (5 bases). Per the germline V gene, CDR1 is SEHNR and CDR2 is FQNEAQ (reference sequence). The CDR3 loop spans 12 amino acids. The V and J ends lost 5 bases and 5 bases respectively, with 10 bases between them. The CDR3 here is CASSQRANEQYF. The CDR3 DNA reads TGTGCCAGCAGCCAGAGGGCAAACGAGCAGTACTTC.

V gene TRBV4-1 combines with J gene TRBJ2-1, with D unresolved. The CDR3 runs to 17 residues. V lost 0 bases and J 0 bases, leaving 12 bases between the germline ends. Germline V gene lookup returns CDR1 MGHRA and CDR2 YSYEKL. The CDR3 protein is CASSQEFQRPSYNEQFF. The CDR3 DNA reads as TGCGCCAGCAGCCAAGAGTTCCAGAGACCCTCCTACAATGAGCAGTTCTTC.

V gene TRBV12-3 or TRBV12-4 combines with J gene TRBJ2-5; a possible D gene is TRBD2 (6 bases). The ends were cut back, 6 bases at V and 2 bases at J, with 16 bases in the middle. This CDR3 region has 15 residues. CDR3 residues: CASRPHPAGQETQYF. CDR3 DNA: TGTGCCAGCAGACCTCATCCAGCGGGTCAAGAGACCCAGTACTTC.

This clonotype was detected many times. CDR3 in amino acids: CASSLNAGTGLTYEQYF. For the CDR3, the DNA is TGTGCCAGCAGCTTAAACGCCGGGACAGGGCTAACCTACGAGCAGTACTTC. The gene calls are TRBV7-6 and TRBJ2-7, with 9 nucleotides matching TRBD1. There are 17 residues in the CDR3. V lost 2 bases and J lost 2; bases outside the gene matches: 10. CDR1 and CDR2 (germline): SGHVS, FNYEAQ. Complete variable domain (other parts from reference TRBV7-6 and TRBJ2-7): GAGVSQSPRYKVTKRGQDVALRCDPISGHVSLYWYRQALGQGPEFLTYFNYEAQQDKSGLPNDRFSAERPEGSISTLTIQRTEQRDSAMYRCASSLNAGTGLTYEQYFGPGTRLTVT.

This chain joins TRBV5-4 and TRBJ2-1; no reliable D call. This CDR3 has 16 amino acids. Trimming pared 4 bases from V and 4 bases from J, leaving 18 bases between. In germline, CDR1 is SGHNT, CDR2 YYREEE (reference sequence). The CDR3 DNA is TGTGCCAGCAGCCAGTCGCCGACCTCAATGTACAATGAGCAGTTCTTC. It specifies CASSQSPTSMYNEQFF.

This clonotype was observed many times. The V call is TRBV7-2, the J call TRBJ1-1; TRBD1 aligns across 9 bases. V trimming: 6 bases; J trimming: 3 bases; junction bases outside the gene matches: 5. CDR1 is SGHTA, CDR2 FQGNSA, per germline. This CDR3 comprises 14 residues. The CDR3 protein is CASRSGTGHTEAFF. In DNA, the CDR3 is TGTGCCAGCAGATCAGGGACAGGGCACACTGAAGCTTTCTTT. The variable domain in full, completed from reference TRBV7-2 and TRBJ1-1, reads GAGVSQSPSNKVTEKGKDVELRCDPISGHTALYWYRQSLGQGLEFLIYFQGNSAPDKSGLPSDRFSAERTGGSVSTLTIQRTQQEDSAVYLCASRSGTGHTEAFFGQGTRLTVV.

The V and J genes are TRBV28 and TRBJ1-4; 7 bases agree with TRBD1. V shed 5 bases and J 8 bases; nucleotides not matched to a gene: 5. Germline values: CDR1 MDHEN, CDR2 SYDVKM. The CDR3 totals 13 residues. The CDR3 DNA follows: TGTGCCAGCAGTCCAGGACAGGAGGAAAAACTGTTTTTT. It yields the protein CASSPGQEEKLFF.

The rearrangement joins TRBV20-1 to TRBJ1-6; D unclear. V was clipped by 6 bases and J by 0 bases, with 12 bases between them. This CDR3 has 15 amino acids. From germline, CDR1 is DFQATT and CDR2 SNEGSKA (reference sequence). The CDR3 here is CSAEQQSSYNSPLHF. The CDR3 DNA follows: TGCAGTGCCGAACAGCAGAGCTCCTATAATTCACCCCTCCACTTT.

This clonotype was detected many times. The chain recombines TRBV7-2 with TRBJ2-5, with D uncertain. V lost 5 bases, J lost 4 bases, and 14 bases lay in between. This CDR3 is 14 amino acids long. CDR1 SGHTA and CDR2 FQGNSA come from the germline V gene. The CDR3 reads CASSLRANRETQYF. The CDR3 DNA reads TGTGCCAGCAGCCTCCGGGCGAACCGAGAGACCCAGTACTTC.